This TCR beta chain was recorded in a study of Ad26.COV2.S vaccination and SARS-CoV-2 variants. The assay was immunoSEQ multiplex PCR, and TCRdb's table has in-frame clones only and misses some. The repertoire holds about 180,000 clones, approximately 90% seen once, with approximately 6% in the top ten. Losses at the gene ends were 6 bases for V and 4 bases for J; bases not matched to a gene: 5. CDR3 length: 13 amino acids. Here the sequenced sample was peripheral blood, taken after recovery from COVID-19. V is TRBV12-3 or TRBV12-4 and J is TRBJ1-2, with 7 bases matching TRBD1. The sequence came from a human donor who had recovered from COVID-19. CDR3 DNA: TGTGCCAGCAGCAACGCAGGGGGCTATGGCTACACCTTC. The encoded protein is CASSNAGGYGYTF.